Shown below are 17 T cell receptor beta chains from a single sample sequenced in a study of T cells in Graves' hyperthyroidism and ophthalmopathy. Template material for amplifying TCR beta CDR3 regions consisted of RNA transcripts. Researchers ran a first-round RT-PCR on the TCR CDR3 using the HTBI primer set. TCRdb independently ran MiXCR on the multiplex PCR reads; one entry per CDR3 protein. The sample holds roughly 250,000 distinct CDR3 sequences, roughly 15% seen once. The sequencing sample was made of blood. The receptors originated from a woman younger than 35 with Graves' ophthalmopathy.

Many counts were recorded for this clonotype. The chain joins TRBV2 to TRBJ2-7; D tentatively reads TRBD1 or TRBD2 (5 bases each). CDR3 length: 12 amino acids. V lost 10 bases and J lost 2, with 12 bases in between. Germline-derived CDR1 and CDR2 are SNHLY and FYNNEI. The CDR3 DNA sequence: TGTGCCATCTCAAAGGGACCCTACGAGCAGTACTTC. It codes for CAISKGPYEQYF.

This clonotype was recorded many times. V and J are TRBV10-2 and TRBJ2-1; 9 bases match TRBD1. This CDR3 region has 16 residues. The germline V gene encodes CDR1 WSHSY and CDR2 SAAADI. Losses at the gene ends were 6 bases for V and 8 bases for J; bases not matched to a gene: 14. In DNA, the CDR3 is TGCGCCAGCAGAGGATGGACAGGGACAGGGCAGGATGAGCAGTTCTTC. Its translation: CASRGWTGTGQDEQFF.

This clonotype has at least ten counts. This chain connects TRBV3-1 to TRBJ2-7; D not resolved. This CDR3 region has 10 residues. V lost 6 bases to trimming and J lost 7 bases, with 7 bases between them. Germline CDR1 and CDR2: LGHDT and YNNKEL (reference sequence). The CDR3 here is CASSGSEQYF. DNA for the CDR3: TGTGCCAGCAGTGGATCGGAGCAGTACTTC.

This clonotype occurred many times. The chain joins TRBV3-1 to TRBJ2-1, with 9 bases aligning to TRBD2. CDR1 is LGHDT, CDR2 YNNKEL, per germline (reference sequence). V gave up 3 bases and J gave up 4 bases; unmatched junction bases: 10. The CDR3 contains 17 residues. CDR3 sequence reads: CASSQLGAGGPYNEQFF. The CDR3 coding sequence is TGTGCCAGCAGCCAGCTTGGGGCGGGAGGGCCTTACAATGAGCAGTTCTTC.

This clonotype has a count of ten or more. This rearrangement joins TRBV20-1 to TRBJ2-7; TRBD1 matches at 8 bases. CDR3 length: 17 amino acids. With 1 base clipped from V and 0 bases from J, the junction kept 11 bases outside the gene matches. Germline-derived CDR1 and CDR2 are DFQATT and SNEGSKA (reference sequence). The CDR3 loop reads CSARGSGGGVASYEQYF. The CDR3 nucleotides read TGCAGTGCTAGAGGTTCAGGGGGCGGAGTGGCCTCCTACGAGCAGTACTTC.

This clonotype has more than one count but fewer than ten. CDR3 sequence (DNA): TGTGCCAGCAGCTTAAGTCCGGCTAGCGGGAGGGGGGAGTACTTC. This sequence encodes CASSLSPASGRGEYF. V gene TRBV7-3 combines with J gene TRBJ2-4; the match to TRBD2 covers 12 bases. The CDR3 spans 15 residues. Per the germline V gene, CDR1 is SGHTA and CDR2 is FQGTGA. V trimming: 1 base; J trimming: 14 bases; junction bases outside the gene matches: 9.

This clonotype was observed many times. This chain links TRBV6-1 with TRBJ1-1; TRBD1 is a possible D gene (5 bases). This CDR3 spans 12 amino acids. Germline V gene data show CDR1 as MNHNS and CDR2 as SASEGT. V shed 5 bases and J shed 7 bases, with 11 bases lying between them. The chain's CDR3 is CASSLTGVEAFF. In nucleotides, the CDR3 is TGTGCCAGCAGTTTAACAGGCGTTGAAGCTTTCTTT.

This clonotype was observed many times. This rearrangement joins TRBV7-2 to TRBJ2-7; D unclear. The V end lost 1 base, the J end lost 9 bases, and 16 bases lay between the germline ends. Per germline, CDR1 SGHTA and CDR2 FQGNSA. This CDR3 comprises 14 residues. The CDR3 DNA reads as TGTGCCAGCAGCTTAGTGTCCAGCTCTAATTGGCAGTACTTC. It specifies CASSLVSSSNWQYF.

This clonotype was observed a handful of times. The rearrangement uses TRBV20-1 and TRBJ1-1; tentative D call: TRBD1 (6 bases). Trimming took off 5 bases at V and 6 bases at J, with 19 bases between the two ends. Germline CDR1 DFQATT, CDR2 SNEGSKA (reference sequence). This CDR3 region has 14 residues. CDR3 sequence: CSAQEQGPGPEAFF. CDR3 DNA sequence: TGCAGTGCTCAGGAACAGGGTCCCGGGCCTGAAGCTTTCTTT.

This clonotype showed up many times. The chain has TRBV19 and TRBJ2-1; 9 bases map to TRBD2. The CDR3 has 14 residues. V dropped 3 bases and J dropped 7; count of bases not matched to a gene: 4. From germline, CDR1 is LNHDA and CDR2 SQIVND (reference sequence). The CDR3 DNA sequence: TGTGCCAGTAGTATTCTAGCGGGACATAATGAGCAGTTCTTC. Translation: CASSILAGHNEQFF.

This clonotype appeared once. The V gene is TRBV7-8, the J gene TRBJ2-3; 16 positions match TRBD2. V lost 4 bases and J lost 2; bases outside the gene matches: 12. The CDR3 runs to 20 residues. Germline V CDR1 and CDR2: SGHVS, FQNEAQ. Written as DNA, the CDR3 is TGTGCCAGCAGCTCAAATAGGGGGACTAGCGGGAGGGCGAACACAGATACGCAGTATTTT. This translates into CASSSNRGTSGRANTDTQYF. Based on the CDR3 plus reference TRBV7-8 and TRBJ2-3, the full variable domain is GAGVSQSPRYKVAKRGQDVALRCDPISGHVSLFWYQQALGQGPEFLTYFQNEAQLDKSGLPSDRFFAERPEGSVSTLKIQRTQQEDSAVYLCASSSNRGTSGRANTDTQYFGPGTRLTVL.

This clonotype has a handful of counts. This chain connects TRBV15 to TRBJ1-2; 9 bases are a match to TRBD1. Germline V CDR1 and CDR2: LNHNV, YYDKDF (reference sequence). The CDR3 loop spans 20 amino acids. V dropped 1 base and J dropped 5; count of bases not matched to a gene: 20. CDR3 region: CATSRGTGVASRTPGYGYTF. The CDR3 nucleotides are TGTGCCACCAGCAGAGGGACAGGGGTGGCGTCGCGAACCCCAGGATATGGCTACACCTTC. Filled out from reference TRBV15 and TRBJ1-2, the complete variable domain reads DAMVIQNPRYQVTQFGKPVTLSCSQTLNHNVMYWYQQKSSQAPKLLFHYYDKDFNNEADTPDNFQSRRPNTSFCFLDIRSPGLGDTAMYLCATSRGTGVASRTPGYGYTFGSGTRLTVV.

This clonotype was seen repeatedly, ten times or more. The gene calls are TRBV6-2 or TRBV6-3 and TRBJ2-1, with D possibly matching TRBD2 (6 bases). Germline V lookup: CDR1 MNHEY, CDR2 SVGEGT. This CDR3 comprises 18 residues. Trimming removed 6 bases from V and 2 bases from J, with 23 bases in between. The CDR3 nucleotides are TGTGCCAGCAGATCGAGGCTCGGTTTGGGAGGAACCTACAATGAGCAGTTCTTC. Its protein product is CASRSRLGLGGTYNEQFF.

This clonotype was observed a few times. Just one base apart from a much larger clone, this may be a read error. The rearrangement joins TRBV20-1 to TRBJ2-7, with D uncertain. The germline V gene encodes CDR1 DFQATT and CDR2 SNEGSKA (reference sequence). The CDR3 length is 15 residues. The CDR3 is CSARDVLDSSYERYF. The CDR3 DNA reads as TGCAGTGCTAGAGATGTCCTAGATAGCTCCTACGAGCGGTACTTC.

There are many counts of this clonotype. This chain connects TRBV6-9 to TRBJ1-5; D remains unclear. The germline V gene has CDR1 MNHGY and CDR2 SVAAGI. The CDR3 runs 11 residues. V lost 0 bases to trimming and J lost 9 bases, with 3 bases between them. CDR3 loop: CASSYSGPQHF. For the CDR3, the DNA is TGTGCCAGCAGTTATTCGGGGCCCCAGCATTTT.

A few counts support this clonotype. This chain uses TRBV7-3 with TRBJ2-1; 9 bases fit TRBD2. The germline gives CDR1 SGHTA, CDR2 FQGTGA. Trimming at V came to 3 bases and at J to 7 bases, leaving 13 bases not matched to a gene. The CDR3 extends over 17 amino acids. The chain's CDR3 is CASSFEVRAGGGNEQFF. The CDR3 DNA follows: TGTGCCAGCAGCTTTGAAGTCCGGGCGGGAGGGGGGAATGAGCAGTTCTTC.

This clonotype turned up a few times. The V call is TRBV19, the J call TRBJ1-5, with a weak D call TRBD1 (6 bases). Per the germline V gene, CDR1 is LNHDA and CDR2 is SQIVND (reference sequence). This CDR3 comprises 16 residues. Trimming left V 7 bases short and J 0 bases short, with 16 bases between. The CDR3 coding sequence is TGTGCCAGTACCCCGGGGGCCGCAGGTAGCAATCAGCCCCAGCATTTT. Protein: CASTPGAAGSNQPQHF. The full variable domain, its missing parts supplied by reference TRBV19 and TRBJ1-5, is DGGITQSPKYLFRKEGQNVTLSCEQNLNHDAMYWYRQDPGQGLRLIYYSQIVNDFQKGDIAEGYSVSREKKESFPLTVTSAQKNPTAFYLCASTPGAAGSNQPQHFGDGTRLSIL.